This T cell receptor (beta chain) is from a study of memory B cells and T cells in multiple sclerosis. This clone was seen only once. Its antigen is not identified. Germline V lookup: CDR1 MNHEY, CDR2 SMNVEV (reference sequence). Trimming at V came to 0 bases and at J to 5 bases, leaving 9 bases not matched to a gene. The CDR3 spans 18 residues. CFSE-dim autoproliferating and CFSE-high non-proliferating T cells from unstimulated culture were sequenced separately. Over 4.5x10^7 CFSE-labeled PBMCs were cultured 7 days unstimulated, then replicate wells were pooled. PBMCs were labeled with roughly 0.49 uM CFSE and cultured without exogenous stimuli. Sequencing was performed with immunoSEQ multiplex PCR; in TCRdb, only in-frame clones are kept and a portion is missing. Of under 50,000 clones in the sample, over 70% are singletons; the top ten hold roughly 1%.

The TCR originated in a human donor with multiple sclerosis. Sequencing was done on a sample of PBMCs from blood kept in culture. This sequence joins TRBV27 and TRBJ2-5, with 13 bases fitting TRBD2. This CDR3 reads CASSLSGLAGEGVETQYF. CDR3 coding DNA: TGTGCCAGCAGTTTATCAGGACTAGCGGGGGAAGGGGTCGAGACCCAGTACTTC.